This TCR beta chain is from a study of blood T cell repertoires in COVID-19. Study details: The study drew acute and convalescent COVID-19 samples from the United States, Italy and Spain. The cDNA or gDNA used as material had been derived from T cells, B-cell-depleted T cells, or PBMCs.

The CDR3 runs 14 residues. V was cut by 5 bases and J by 3 bases, with 13 bases left in between. Germline V gene data show CDR1 as WNHNN and CDR2 as SYGVQD (reference sequence). In the authors' workflow: From reference gene primer amplification, estimates of nucleated cell counts were derived. Method: immunoSEQ multiplex PCR; TCRdb's copy keeps in-frame clones and lacks some. V and J calls and clone size are as listed in that table; D and trimming were resolved from the DNA. The data contain some 150,000 clones, about four fifths of them singletons. The origin of this receptor is an elderly woman with acute or convalescent COVID-19. The sequenced sample consisted of peripheral blood. The chain employs TRBV10-1 and TRBJ1-2; D gene unclear. The CDR3 loop reads CASSTKPGDYGYTF. The CDR3 DNA reads TGCGCCAGCAGTACTAAACCGGGAGACTATGGCTACACCTTC.